These 14 T cell receptor beta chains originate from one sample sequenced in a study of shared clonotypes between healthy human individuals. TCRdb's copy holds only in-frame clones and misses some; the assay was immunoSEQ multiplex PCR. The sample holds approximately 840,000 clones, about 96% seen once. Naive-designated CD8 cells lacked CD45RO, were positively enriched for CCR7, and omitted terminally differentiated effector memory CD45RA+ cells. Sequenced: naive CD8+ T cells sorted from blood. Receptors were obtained from a man younger than 40 in good health.

DNA for the CDR3: TGTGCCAGCAGCTTACGGCCTCCGGGGGAATTTAGCTCCTACGAGCAGTACTTC. Amino acid sequence: CASSLRPPGEFSSYEQYF. This chain uses TRBV11-2 with TRBJ2-7; a possible D gene is TRBD2 (6 bases). Trimming took 2 bases from V and 0 from J, leaving 20 bases between them. The CDR3 spans 18 residues. CDR1 is SGHAT and CDR2 is FQNNGV in the germline V gene.

The V call is TRBV30, the J call TRBJ2-7; TRBD1 aligns across 7 bases. In germline, CDR1 is GTSNPN, CDR2 SVGIG (reference sequence). CDR3 length equals 14 residues. V lost 2 bases and J lost 4; bases outside the gene matches: 8. CDR3 in DNA: TGTGCCTGGAGTCTCACAGGGGCGGGTTACGAGCAGTACTTC. Protein product: CAWSLTGAGYEQYF.

The chain has TRBV11-2 and TRBJ2-2; 7 bases are a match to TRBD2. This CDR3 region has 17 residues. Trimming cost V 8 bases and J 1 base; bases outside gene matches: 13. CDR1 is SGHAT and CDR2 is FQNNGV in the germline V gene. As DNA, the CDR3 is TGTGCCAGCGAAGGGAGGTATCCGGGGGGGAACACCGGGGAGCTGTTTTTT. Amino acid sequence: CASEGRYPGGNTGELFF.

CDR3 DNA: TGTGCCATCAGTGGGGACAGGGGGTCGGGAGACGACAATGAGCAGTTCTTC. It translates to CAISGDRGSGDDNEQFF. This chain connects TRBV10-3 to TRBJ2-1, with 11 bases that match TRBD1. Unmatched junction bases numbered 10, after V lost 4 bases and J lost 5 bases. CDR3 length: 17 residues. Per the germline V gene, CDR1 is ENHRY and CDR2 is SYGVKD.

V gene TRBV9 combines with J gene TRBJ2-7; D unresolved. The CDR3 spans 11 residues. The ends were cut back, 3 bases at V and 9 bases at J, with 10 bases in the middle. Germline CDR1 reads SGDLS; CDR2 reads YYNGEE. CDR3 DNA: TGTGCCAGCAGCGACGGGCGAGGGCAGTACTTC. Translated: CASSDGRGQYF.

The rearrangement uses TRBV7-6 and TRBJ2-1; D may be TRBD1 (5 bases). V lost 1 base to trimming and J lost 5 bases, with 27 bases between them. The CDR3 has 20 residues. Per the germline V gene, CDR1 is SGHVS and CDR2 is FNYEAQ. CDR3 in amino acids: CASSLVVQFQLGDTDNEQFF. The CDR3 region has the DNA TGTGCCAGCAGCTTAGTAGTACAGTTTCAATTAGGGGATACGGACAATGAGCAGTTCTTC.

This clone was detected only once. J is TRBJ2-7 and V is TRBV12-5, with TRBD1 as a possible D gene (6 bases). This CDR3 comprises 13 residues. Germline loops: CDR1 LGHNT, CDR2 FRNRAP. Trimming took 8 bases from V and 4 from J, leaving 15 bases between them. CDR3 nucleotides: TGTGCTAGTTCTTCAGGGGACGCGTACGAGCAGTACTTC. Translation gives CASSSGDAYEQYF.

The V and J genes are TRBV11-3 and TRBJ2-1; 7 bases match TRBD1. Germline V gene sequence: CDR1 SGHNT, CDR2 YENEEA. With V trimmed by 7 bases and J by 7 bases, 13 bases remained unmatched. CDR3 size: 15 residues. The DNA for the CDR3 is TGTGCCAGCAAAGACCGGGACAGTGATGGGAATGAGCAGTTCTTC. Protein sequence: CASKDRDSDGNEQFF.

The J gene is TRBJ2-7, the V gene TRBV7-8; 7 bases map to TRBD1. The CDR3 spans 16 residues. The J segment lost 2 bases and the V segment lost 4 bases, leaving 11 bases of the junction unmatched. The germline gives CDR1 SGHVS, CDR2 FQNEAQ. The CDR3, as DNA: TGTGCCAGCAGCTCTAGGGTCGGACAGGAGACCTACGAGCAGTACTTC. It specifies CASSSRVGQETYEQYF. The complete variable domain, with remaining parts taken from reference TRBV7-8 and TRBJ2-7, reads GAGVSQSPRYKVAKRGQDVALRCDPISGHVSLFWYQQALGQGPEFLTYFQNEAQLDKSGLPSDRFFAERPEGSVSTLKIQRTQQEDSAVYLCASSSRVGQETYEQYFGPGTRLTVT.

V is TRBV9 and J is TRBJ2-1, with D possibly being TRBD2 (5 bases). Trimming pared 0 bases from V and 4 bases from J, leaving 11 bases between. This CDR3 has 15 residues. Germline V gene sequence: CDR1 SGDLS, CDR2 YYNGEE. In DNA, the CDR3 is TGTGCCAGCAGCGTAGATGAGGGCGGGTACAATGAGCAGTTCTTC. Amino acid sequence: CASSVDEGGYNEQFF.

CDR3: CASSPVTGLINLDQYF. The CDR3 DNA reads as TGTGCCAGCAGCCCGGTGACAGGACTGATAAACTTAGACCAGTACTTC. V is TRBV7-9 and J is TRBJ2-5; D is perhaps TRBD1 (6 bases). The V end was cut by 5 bases, the J end by 10 bases, with 26 bases between. This CDR3 has 16 amino acids. Germline V gene data show CDR1 as SEHNR and CDR2 as FQNEAQ (reference sequence).

V is TRBV29-1 and J is TRBJ1-1; D is uncertain. Germline V lookup: CDR1 SQVTM, CDR2 ANQGSEA. V lost 0 bases, J lost 6 bases, and 8 bases lay in between. CDR3 length: 12 amino acids. CDR3 coding DNA: TGCAGCGTTGAAGATCTTGGGCCTGAAGCTTTCTTT. Translated: CSVEDLGPEAFF. Looking up the rest from reference TRBV29-1 and TRBJ1-1 gives the full variable domain: SAVISQKPSRDICQRGTSLTIQCQVDSQVTMMFWYRQQPGQSLTLIATANQGSEATYESGFVIDKFPISRPNLTFSTLTVSNMSPEDSSIYLCSVEDLGPEAFFGQGTRLTVV.

The V call is TRBV27, the J call TRBJ1-1; the match to TRBD1 covers 7 bases. J lost 8 bases, V lost 5 bases, and 5 bases had no gene match. The CDR3 contains 12 residues. Germline CDR1 and CDR2: MNHEY and SMNVEV (reference sequence). The CDR3 region has the DNA TGTGCCAGCAGTCGGCTGACAGGGGAAGCTTTCTTT. Translating gives CASSRLTGEAFF.

This sequence joins TRBV7-9 and TRBJ2-5; 9 bases fit TRBD1. The CDR3 is 17 residues long. Germline CDR1 is SEHNR and CDR2 is FQNEAQ (reference sequence). V shed 3 bases, J shed 3 bases, and the junction held 11 bases outside the gene matches. The CDR3 sequence: CASSFDSATGGKETQYF. Written as DNA, the CDR3 is TGTGCCAGCAGCTTTGATAGCGCGACAGGGGGTAAAGAGACCCAGTACTTC.